This TCR beta chain originates from a study of blood T cell repertoires in COVID-19. In the study overall: Material from acute and convalescent COVID-19 was sourced from the United States, Italy and Spain.

Repertoires were generated with immunoSEQ multiplex PCR, while TCRdb's copy carries only in-frame clones and drops some. The table shows 350,000 to 400,000 clones, with around 87% occurring only once. V lost 4 bases, J lost 4 bases, and 7 bases stayed unmatched. This CDR3 spans 14 amino acids. Germline V gives CDR1 SGHRS, CDR2 YFSETQ. Participant reports of clinical history set cohort assignment. The source material was PBMCs or T cells enriched from blood (not recorded which). This TCR was recovered from a woman younger than 45 with acute COVID-19. The V call is TRBV5-1, the J call TRBJ1-2, with TRBD1 identical over 7 bases. The CDR3 reads CASSTGTAVYGYTF. CDR3 sequence (DNA): TGCGCCAGCAGCACCGGGACAGCGGTCTATGGCTACACCTTC.